The T cell receptor (beta chain) described here comes from a study of T cells in Graves' hyperthyroidism and ophthalmopathy. Study-level results: Ophthalmopathy was identified by the model a median around 6.9 months ahead of onset.

Exclusion criteria comprised uncontrolled infection, other autoimmune disease, pregnancy or lactation. Using 10 ml of fresh peripheral blood, PBMCs were prepared. Authors of the study amplified TCR beta CDR3 regions from RNA transcripts. When the TCR CDR3 underwent first-round RT-PCR, the HTBI primer set was used. From the multiplex PCR reads, TCRdb called clonotypes with MiXCR, one entry per CDR3 protein. The sample has some 350,000 distinct CDR3 sequences, approximately 25% seen once. V lost 4 bases, J lost 7 bases, and 20 bases lay in between. Germline V gene sequence: CDR1 SGHDN, CDR2 FVKESK. The CDR3 extends over 15 amino acids. Comments on this clonotype: No antigen is known for it.

This TCR derives from a man aged 45 to 65 with Graves' hyperthyroidism. The chain links TRBV14 to TRBJ2-7; D is perhaps TRBD2 (5 bases). The sequencing input was blood. CDR3 region: CASSPLELPRGEQYF. CDR3 DNA sequence: TGTGCCAGCAGCCCCCTCGAGCTTCCCCGAGGGGAGCAGTACTTC.